These T cell receptor beta chains were read from a single sample in a study of blood T cell repertoires in COVID-19. Some clones are missing from TCRdb's copy, which holds only in-frame ones; the method was immunoSEQ multiplex PCR. The sample records about 300,000 clones, over 85% being singletons. The source material was PBMCs or T cells enriched from blood (not recorded which). The receptors stem from a woman in her fifties or sixties who had been exposed to COVID-19. Both conserved end residues are part of each CDR3. A D gene is named only where the DNA matches it firmly. Where a row states a size, it is once, few, many or the class of an expanded clone; other rows omit it.

v_call	j_call	clone_size	d_call	cdr3_nt	cdr3_aa
TRBV27	TRBJ2-7	.	TRBD2	TGTGCCAGCAGTTTATCGGGACTATCTTACCTCTACGAGCAGTACTTC	CASSLSGLSYLYEQYF
TRBV18	TRBJ1-2	once	.	TGTGCCAGCTCACCAAATAGTGGCTACACCTTC	CASSPNSGYTF
TRBV28	TRBJ2-1	.	TRBD2	TGTGCCACCTATAGGGGACTAGCGGGGGACAATGAGCAGTTCTTC	CATYRGLAGDNEQFF
TRBV18	TRBJ1-2	.	TRBD1	TGTGCCAGCTCACCTTCGGACAGGGGAAATGGCTACACCTTC	CASSPSDRGNGYTF
TRBV27	TRBJ2-1	once	.	TGTGCCAGCAGTTCTTACACGGGACACAGTAATGAGCAGTTCTTC	CASSSYTGHSNEQFF
TRBV5-1	TRBJ1-1	.	TRBD1	TGCGCCAGCAGCTTCGGACAGGGCGGGACTCTAGAAGCTTTCTTT	CASSFGQGGTLEAFF
TRBV9	TRBJ1-2	.	TRBD1	TGTGCCAGCAGCGGCGATGGGACAGGTTCTAATGGCTACACCTTC	CASSGDGTGSNGYTF
TRBV19	TRBJ1-5	.	TRBD1	TGTGCCAGTAACTTCGACCTGAGGGGGCGCAGGCCCCAGCATTTT	CASNFDLRGRRPQHF
TRBV28	TRBJ2-7	.	TRBD1	TGTGCCAGCAGGGTCGGACAGGGGTACGAGCAGTACTTC	CASRVGQGYEQYF
TRBV28	TRBJ1-5	few	.	TGTGCCAGCACCTTAGGCGCAGGTCGCAGCCAGCCCCAGCATTTT	CASTLGAGRSQPQHF
TRBV13	TRBJ2-7	.	.	TGTGCCAGCAGCTTAGGCAGGGCTGAGTACGAGCAGTACTTC	CASSLGRAEYEQYF
TRBV27	TRBJ2-7	.	TRBD1	TGTCCAAGGGCGGGGACAGGTCCCTACGAGCAGTACTTC	CPRAGTGPYEQYF
TRBV6-6	TRBJ1-2	.	.	TGTGCCAGCACCCCCCGGGCAGGGGCGAACTATGGCTACACCTTC	CASTPRAGANYGYTF
TRBV14	TRBJ1-1	.	.	TGTGCCAGCAGCCAAGATCAAGGGGGTCTGAACACTGAAGCTTTCTTT	CASSQDQGGLNTEAFF
TRBV6-4	TRBJ2-5	.	.	TGTGCCAGCAGTGACCTGGGGGACTTTGGCGAGATTCGAGAGACCCAGTACTTC	CASSDLGDFGEIRETQYF
TRBV13	TRBJ1-5	.	TRBD1	TGTGCCAGCAGCTACGGGACAGGACGCAATCAGCCCCAGCATTTT	CASSYGTGRNQPQHF
TRBV2	TRBJ2-2	.	TRBD2	TGTGCCAGCAGAGTGCGGGGGGGATGGACCGGGGAGCTGTTTTTT	CASRVRGGWTGELFF
TRBV2	TRBJ1-2	.	.	TGTGCCAGCAGCACACAGGGAGTCCCAGGCTATGGCTACACCTTC	CASSTQGVPGYGYTF
TRBV5-6	TRBJ2-7	.	TRBD1	TGTGCCAGCAGCTCCGGACAGGATAGCCCCTACGAGCAGTACTTC	CASSSGQDSPYEQYF
TRBV12-5	TRBJ2-7	.	TRBD1	TGTGCTAGTGGTTTGGGCCGGACAGGGGGAAACGAGCAGTACTTC	CASGLGRTGGNEQYF
TRBV30	TRBJ1-2	.	.	TGTGCCTGGAACACGGCGCGAGGATTGAACTATGGCTACACCTTC	CAWNTARGLNYGYTF
TRBV28	TRBJ2-7	.	.	TGTGCCAGCAGTCAACAGGGTTTACAGCAGTACTTC	CASSQQGLQQYF
TRBV4-1	TRBJ1-6	.	.	TGCGCCAGCAGCCAAGAAGACAAAATTAATTCACCCCTCCACTTT	CASSQEDKINSPLHF
TRBV10-2	TRBJ1-3	.	.	TGCGCCAGCACCCCAGGGTCGGGAAACACCATATATTTT	CASTPGSGNTIYF
TRBV5-5	TRBJ2-7	.	.	TGTGCCAGCAGCTTGGGTCGCTACGAGCAGTACTTC	CASSLGRYEQYF
TRBV27	TRBJ2-7	.	.	TGTGCCAGCAGCCCTACCCGGGATATTTACGAGCAGTACTTC	CASSPTRDIYEQYF
TRBV3-1/TRBV3-2	TRBJ1-5	.	.	TGTGCCAGCAGCCAAGGGGGCGGCTTGGGTCATCAGCCCCAGCATTTT	CASSQGGGLGHQPQHF